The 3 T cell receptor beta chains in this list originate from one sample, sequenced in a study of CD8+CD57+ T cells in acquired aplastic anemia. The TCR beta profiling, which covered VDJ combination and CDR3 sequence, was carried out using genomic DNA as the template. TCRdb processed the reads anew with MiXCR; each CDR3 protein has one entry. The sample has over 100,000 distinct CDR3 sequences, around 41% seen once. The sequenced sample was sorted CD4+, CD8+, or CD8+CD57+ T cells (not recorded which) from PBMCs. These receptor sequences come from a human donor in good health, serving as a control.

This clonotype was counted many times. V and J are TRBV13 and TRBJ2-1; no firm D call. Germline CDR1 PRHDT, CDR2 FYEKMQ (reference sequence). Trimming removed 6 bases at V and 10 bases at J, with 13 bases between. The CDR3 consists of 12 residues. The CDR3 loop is CASRDLWGEQFF. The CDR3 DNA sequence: TGTGCCAGCAGGGATTTATGGGGAGAGCAGTTCTTC.

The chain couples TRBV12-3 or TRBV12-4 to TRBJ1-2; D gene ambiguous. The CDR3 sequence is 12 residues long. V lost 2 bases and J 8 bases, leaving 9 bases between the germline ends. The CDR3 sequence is CASSLPSSGYTF. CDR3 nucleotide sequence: TGTGCCAGCAGTTTACCCAGCTCCGGCTACACCTTC.

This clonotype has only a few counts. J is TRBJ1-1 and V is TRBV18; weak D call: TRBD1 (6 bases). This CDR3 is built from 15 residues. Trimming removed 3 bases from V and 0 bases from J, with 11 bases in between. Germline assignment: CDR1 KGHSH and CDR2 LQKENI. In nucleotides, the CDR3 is TGTGCCAGCTCACCTTGGACAGAAATGAACACTGAAGCTTTCTTT. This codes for CASSPWTEMNTEAFF. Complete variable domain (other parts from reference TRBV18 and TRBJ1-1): NAGVMQNPRHLVRRRGQEARLRCSPMKGHSHVYWYRQLPEEGLKFMVYLQKENIIDESGMPKERFSAEFPKEGPSILRIQQVVRGDSAAYFCASSPWTEMNTEAFFGQGTRLTVV.